This TCR beta chain originates from a study of blood T cell repertoires in COVID-19. The table came from immunoSEQ multiplex PCR; TCRdb's copy has only in-frame clones and leaves some out. The table lists 260,000 or so clones, 85% of them singletons. Per the germline V gene, CDR1 is MDHEN and CDR2 is SYDVKM. V was cut by 6 bases and J by 0 bases, with 15 bases left in between. This CDR3 is 16 amino acids long. Sequenced input: PBMCs or T cells enriched from blood (not recorded which). The genes are TRBV28 and TRBJ1-3, with a weak D call TRBD1 (5 bases). This receptor was taken from a woman aged 45-60 years who had recovered from COVID-19. DNA of the CDR3: TGTGCCAGCAGGTCTCCTCAGGGCCACTCTGGAAACACCATATATTTT. This encodes CASRSPQGHSGNTIYF.